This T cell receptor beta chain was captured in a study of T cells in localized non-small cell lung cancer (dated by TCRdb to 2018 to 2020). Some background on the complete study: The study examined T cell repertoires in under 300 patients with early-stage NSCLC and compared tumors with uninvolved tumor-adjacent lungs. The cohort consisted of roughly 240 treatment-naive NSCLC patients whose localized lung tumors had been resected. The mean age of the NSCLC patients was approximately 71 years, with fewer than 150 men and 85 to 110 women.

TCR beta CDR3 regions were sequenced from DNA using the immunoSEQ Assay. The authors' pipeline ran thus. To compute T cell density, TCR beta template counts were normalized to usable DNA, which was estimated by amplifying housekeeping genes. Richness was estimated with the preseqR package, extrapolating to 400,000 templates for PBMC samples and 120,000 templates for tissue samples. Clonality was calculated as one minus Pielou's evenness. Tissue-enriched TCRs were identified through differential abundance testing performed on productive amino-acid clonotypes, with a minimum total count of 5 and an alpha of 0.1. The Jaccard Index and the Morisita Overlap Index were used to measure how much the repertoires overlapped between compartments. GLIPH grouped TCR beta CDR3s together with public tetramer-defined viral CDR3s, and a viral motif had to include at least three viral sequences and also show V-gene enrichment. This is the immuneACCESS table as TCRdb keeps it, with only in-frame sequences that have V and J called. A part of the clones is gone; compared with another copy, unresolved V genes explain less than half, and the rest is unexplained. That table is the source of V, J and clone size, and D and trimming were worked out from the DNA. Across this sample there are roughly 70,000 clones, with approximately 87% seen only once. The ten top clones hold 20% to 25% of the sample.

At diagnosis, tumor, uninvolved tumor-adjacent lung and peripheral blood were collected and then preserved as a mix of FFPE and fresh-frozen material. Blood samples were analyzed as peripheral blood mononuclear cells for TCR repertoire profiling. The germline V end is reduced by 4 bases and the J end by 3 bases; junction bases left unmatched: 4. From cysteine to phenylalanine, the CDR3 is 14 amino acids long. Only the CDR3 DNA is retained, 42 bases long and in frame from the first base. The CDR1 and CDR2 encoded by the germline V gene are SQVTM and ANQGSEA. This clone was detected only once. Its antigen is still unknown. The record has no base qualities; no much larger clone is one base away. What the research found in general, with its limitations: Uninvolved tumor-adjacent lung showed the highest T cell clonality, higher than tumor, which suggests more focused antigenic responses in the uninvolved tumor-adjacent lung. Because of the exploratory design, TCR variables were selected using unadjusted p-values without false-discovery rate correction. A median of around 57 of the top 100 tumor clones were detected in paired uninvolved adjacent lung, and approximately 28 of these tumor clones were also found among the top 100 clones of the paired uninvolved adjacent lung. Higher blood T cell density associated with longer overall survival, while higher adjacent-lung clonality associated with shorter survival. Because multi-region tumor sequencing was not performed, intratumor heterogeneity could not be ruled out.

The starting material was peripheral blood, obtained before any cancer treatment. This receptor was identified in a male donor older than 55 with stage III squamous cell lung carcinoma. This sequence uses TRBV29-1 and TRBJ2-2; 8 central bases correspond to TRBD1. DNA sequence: TGCAGCGTTGCGGGGGACAGGTACACCGGGGAGCTGTTTTTT. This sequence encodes CSVAGDRYTGELFF.